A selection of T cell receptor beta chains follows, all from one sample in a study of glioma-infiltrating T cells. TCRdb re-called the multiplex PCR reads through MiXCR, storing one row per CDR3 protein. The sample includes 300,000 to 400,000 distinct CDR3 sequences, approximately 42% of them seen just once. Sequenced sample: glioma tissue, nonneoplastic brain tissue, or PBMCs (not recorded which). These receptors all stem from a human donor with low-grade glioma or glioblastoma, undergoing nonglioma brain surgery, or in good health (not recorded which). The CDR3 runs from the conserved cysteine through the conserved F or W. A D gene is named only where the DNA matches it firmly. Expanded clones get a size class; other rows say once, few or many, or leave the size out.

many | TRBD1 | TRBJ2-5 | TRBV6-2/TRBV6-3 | CASSYSPTGDFQETQYF | TGTGCCAGCAGTTACTCCCCGACAGGGGACTTCCAAGAGACCCAGTACTTC
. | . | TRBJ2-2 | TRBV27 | CASSMNGAATGELFF | TGTGCCAGCAGTATGAACGGGGCCGCCACCGGGGAGCTGTTTTTT
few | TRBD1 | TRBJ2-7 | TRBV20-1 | CSATSGTGGYEQYF | TGCAGTGCGACTTCCGGGACAGGGGGTTATGAGCAGTACTTC
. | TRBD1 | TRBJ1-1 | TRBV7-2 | CASSNRQGGEAFF | TGTGCCAGCAGCAATAGACAGGGAGGTGAAGCTTTCTTT
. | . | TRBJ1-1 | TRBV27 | CASSPTGTANTEAFF | TGTGCCAGCAGTCCGACCGGGACGGCTAACACTGAAGCTTTCTTT
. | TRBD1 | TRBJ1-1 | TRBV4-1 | CASSQEHRGRGAAEAFF | TGCGCCAGCAGCCAAGAACACAGGGGGCGGGGTGCGGCTGAAGCTTTCTTT
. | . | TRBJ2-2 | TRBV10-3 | CAIKLVSNTGELFF | TGTGCCATCAAGTTGGTGTCGAACACCGGGGAGCTGTTTTTT
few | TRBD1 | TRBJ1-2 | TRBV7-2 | CASSRLPGTGIYGYTF | TGTGCCAGCAGCCGCCTACCCGGGACAGGGATCTATGGCTACACCTTC
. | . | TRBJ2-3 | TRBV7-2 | CASSPRNARDTQYF | TGTGCCAGCAGCCCTCGAAACGCTCGAGATACGCAGTATTTT
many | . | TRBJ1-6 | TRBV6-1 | CASSRAGSPLHF | TGTGCCAGCAGTAGGGCGGGTTCACCCCTCCACTTT
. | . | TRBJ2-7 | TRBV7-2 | CASSYSRSSSVEQYF | TGTGCCAGCAGCTACTCTAGATCCTCGAGCGTCGAGCAGTACTTC
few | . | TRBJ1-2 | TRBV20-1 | CSARLGLGGYTF | TGCAGTGCTAGATTGGGTTTAGGTGGCTACACCTTC
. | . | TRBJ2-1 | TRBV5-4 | CASRPQSGDYNEQFF | TGTGCCAGCAGGCCTCAAAGCGGAGACTACAATGAGCAGTTCTTC
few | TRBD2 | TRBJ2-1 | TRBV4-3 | CASSQDLFRGLASYNEQFF | TGCGCCAGCAGCCAAGATCTATTTCGGGGACTAGCGTCCTACAATGAGCAGTTCTTC
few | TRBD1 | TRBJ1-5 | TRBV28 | CASSFMDRGNQPQHF | TGTGCCAGCAGCTTTATGGACAGGGGAAATCAGCCCCAGCATTTT
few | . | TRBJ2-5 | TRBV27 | CASSPLSGDRETQYF | TGTGCCAGCAGCCCATTGTCGGGGGATCGAGAGACCCAGTACTTC
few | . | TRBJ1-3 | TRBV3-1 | CASSPSAGGNTIYF | TGTGCCAGCAGCCCCTCGGCAGGAGGAAACACCATATATTTT
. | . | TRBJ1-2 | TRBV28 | CASNQEAGINGYTF | TGTGCCAGCAACCAGGAAGCGGGAATCAATGGCTACACCTTC
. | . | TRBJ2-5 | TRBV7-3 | CASSPGVFETQYF | TGTGCCAGCAGCCCAGGGGTTTTCGAGACCCAGTACTTC
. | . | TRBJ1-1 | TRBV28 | CATSVKARVSEAFF | TGTGCCACCTCCGTAAAGGCGCGGGTTAGTGAAGCTTTCTTT
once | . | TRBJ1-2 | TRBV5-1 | CASSLMAGPGGYTF | TGCGCCAGCAGCTTGATGGCAGGGCCCGGTGGCTACACCTTC
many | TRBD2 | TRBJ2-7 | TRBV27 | CASSLLASGRAAVNEQYF | TGTGCCAGCAGTTTACTAGCTAGCGGGAGGGCCGCGGTAAACGAGCAGTACTTC
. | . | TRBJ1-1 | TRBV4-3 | CASSQLGSTEAFF | TGCGCCAGCAGCCAACTGGGGAGTACTGAAGCTTTCTTT
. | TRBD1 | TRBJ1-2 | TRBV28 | CASSSTGTGGYIWTF | TGTGCCAGCAGTTCAACTGGGACAGGGGGCTACATTTGGACCTTC
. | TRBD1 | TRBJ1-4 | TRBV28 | CASSVPGTDNEKLFF | TGTGCCAGCAGTGTCCCCGGGACAGATAATGAAAAACTGTTTTTT
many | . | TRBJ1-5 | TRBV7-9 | CASSVINQPQHF | TGTGCCAGCAGCGTCATCAATCAGCCCCAGCATTTT
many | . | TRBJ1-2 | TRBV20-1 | CSASWGRGYGYTF | TGCAGTGCTAGTTGGGGGCGCGGCTATGGCTACACCTTC
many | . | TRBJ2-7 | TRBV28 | CASSLNVYEQYF | TGTGCCAGCAGTTTAAATGTCTACGAGCAGTACTTC
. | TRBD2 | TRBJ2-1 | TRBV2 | CASNPGELAGSYNEQFF | TGTGCCAGCAACCCCGGAGAGCTAGCGGGGTCCTACAATGAGCAGTTCTTC
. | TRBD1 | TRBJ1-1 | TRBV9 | CASSASGTGPEAFF | TGTGCCAGCAGCGCCTCCGGGACAGGGCCTGAAGCTTTCTTT
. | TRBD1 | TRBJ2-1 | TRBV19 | CASSITGASNLYNEQFF | TGTGCCAGTAGTATAACAGGGGCCTCAAACCTATACAATGAGCAGTTCTTC
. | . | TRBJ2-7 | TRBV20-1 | CSADYKQYF | TGCAGTGCAGATTACAAGCAGTACTTC
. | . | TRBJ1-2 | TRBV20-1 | CSASGACYAF | TGCAGTGCTAGTGGGGCATGCTACGCCTTC
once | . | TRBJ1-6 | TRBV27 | CASSWTVNSPLHF | TGTGCCAGCAGCTGGACGGTTAATTCACCCCTCCACTTT
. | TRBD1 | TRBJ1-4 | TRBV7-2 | CASSPRQGRGEKLFF | TGTGCCAGCAGCCCCCGACAGGGGAGGGGTGAAAAACTGTTTTTT
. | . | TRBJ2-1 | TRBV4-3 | CASSQDWAGNEQFF | TGCGCCAGCAGCCAAGATTGGGCAGGGAATGAGCAGTTCTTC
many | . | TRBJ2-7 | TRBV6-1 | CASGAAYEQYF | TGTGCCAGCGGGGCGGCCTACGAGCAGTACTTC
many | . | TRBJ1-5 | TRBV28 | CASSPAGPGGNQPQHF | TGTGCCAGCAGTCCCGCCGGGCCAGGAGGCAATCAGCCCCAGCATTTT
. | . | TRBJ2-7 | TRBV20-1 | CSAREATGTSYEQYF | TGCAGTGCTAGAGAAGCGACAGGAACTTCCTACGAGCAGTACTTC
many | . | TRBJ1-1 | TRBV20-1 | CSARDYGRSEAFF | TGCAGTGCTAGAGATTACGGAAGGAGTGAAGCTTTCTTT